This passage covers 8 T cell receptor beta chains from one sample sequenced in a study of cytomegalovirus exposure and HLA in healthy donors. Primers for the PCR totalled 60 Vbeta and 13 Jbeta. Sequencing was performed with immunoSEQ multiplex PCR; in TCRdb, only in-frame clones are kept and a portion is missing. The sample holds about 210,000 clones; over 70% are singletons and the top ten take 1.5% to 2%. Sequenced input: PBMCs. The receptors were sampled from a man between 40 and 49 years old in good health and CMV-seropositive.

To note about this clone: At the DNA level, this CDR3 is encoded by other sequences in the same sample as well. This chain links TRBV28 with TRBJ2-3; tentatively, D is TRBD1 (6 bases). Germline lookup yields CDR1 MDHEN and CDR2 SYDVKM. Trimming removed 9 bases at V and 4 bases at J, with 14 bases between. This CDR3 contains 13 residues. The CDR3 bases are TGTGCCAGTTCTCTTCCAGGGGCAGATACGCAGTATTTT. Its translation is CASSLPGADTQYF.

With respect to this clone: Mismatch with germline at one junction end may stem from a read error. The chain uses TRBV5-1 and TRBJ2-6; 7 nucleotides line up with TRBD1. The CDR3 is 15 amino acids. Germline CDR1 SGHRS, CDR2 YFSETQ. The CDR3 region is CASSLEGAGANGLTF. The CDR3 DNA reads TGCGCCAGCAGCTTGGAGGGGGCTGGGGCCAACGGCCTGACTTTC.

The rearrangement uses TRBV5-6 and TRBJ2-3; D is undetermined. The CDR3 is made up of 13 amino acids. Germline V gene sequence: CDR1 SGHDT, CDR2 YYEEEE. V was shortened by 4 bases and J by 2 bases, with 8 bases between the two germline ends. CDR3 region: CASSVRNTDTQYF. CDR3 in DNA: TGTGCCAGCAGCGTCAGAAACACAGATACGCAGTATTTT.

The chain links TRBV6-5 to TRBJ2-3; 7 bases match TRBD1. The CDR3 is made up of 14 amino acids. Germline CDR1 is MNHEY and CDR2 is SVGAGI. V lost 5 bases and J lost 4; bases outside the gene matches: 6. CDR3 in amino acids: CASSADRVADTQYF. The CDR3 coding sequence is TGTGCCAGCAGTGCCGACAGGGTTGCAGATACGCAGTATTTT.

The chain's CDR3 is CASSQLDRGSYEQYF. CDR3 DNA: TGCGCCAGCAGCCAACTGGACAGGGGGTCCTACGAGCAGTACTTC. The V and J genes are TRBV4-1 and TRBJ2-7; 10 positions match TRBD1. The length of the CDR3 is 15 residues. CDR1 is MGHRA, CDR2 YSYEKL, per germline. V was pared by 2 bases and J by 1 base, with 2 bases of the junction left unmatched.

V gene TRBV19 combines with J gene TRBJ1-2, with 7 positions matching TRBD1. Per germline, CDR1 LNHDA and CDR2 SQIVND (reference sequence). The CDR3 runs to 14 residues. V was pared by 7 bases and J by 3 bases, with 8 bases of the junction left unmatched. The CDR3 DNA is TGTGCCAGTAATGTACAGGGGACCTACTATGGCTACACCTTC. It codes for CASNVQGTYYGYTF. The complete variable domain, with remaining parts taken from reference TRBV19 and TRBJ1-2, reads DGGITQSPKYLFRKEGQNVTLSCEQNLNHDAMYWYRQDPGQGLRLIYYSQIVNDFQKGDIAEGYSVSREKKESFPLTVTSAQKNPTAFYLCASNVQGTYYGYTFGSGTRLTVV.

CDR3 nucleotides: TGTGCCAGCAGTACTAACAGGGGTTATGGCTACACCTTC. This gives the protein CASSTNRGYGYTF. V usage is TRBV6-1 and J usage is TRBJ1-2; 7 bases fit TRBD1. The CDR3 length is 13 residues. Trimming removed 5 bases from V and 5 bases from J; junction bases left unmatched: 5. Germline values: CDR1 MNHNS, CDR2 SASEGT.

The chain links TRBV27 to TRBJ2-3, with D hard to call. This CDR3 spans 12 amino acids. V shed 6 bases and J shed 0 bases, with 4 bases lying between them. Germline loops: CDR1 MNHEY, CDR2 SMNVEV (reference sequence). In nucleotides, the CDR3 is TGTGCCAGCAGACTTAGCACAGATACGCAGTATTTT. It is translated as CASRLSTDTQYF.